These 9 T cell receptor beta chains came from one sample sequenced in a study of shared clonotypes between healthy human individuals (dated by TCRdb to about 2020). The protocol used for the library was the immunoSEQ multiplex PCR assay. Held by TCRdb, this immuneACCESS table contains in-frame sequences only and omits some clones. Under half of the omission traces to an unresolved V gene where checked; the cause of the rest is unknown. The sample table shows 2,500,000 or so clones, and 92% are seen once. Clones ranked in the top ten supply roughly 0.34% of the sample. Material for sequencing was naive CD4+ T cells from PBMCs. The sample's cell subset or site label is to be understood as: CD45RA+ positively selected. The receptors stem from a man aged 18 to 29 in good health. Some clones in this sample may be carry-over from other donors' samples.

This clone was seen only a few times. The CDR3: CASSATGPNQPQHF. CDR3 sequence (DNA): TGTGCCAGCAGCGCGACAGGCCCAAATCAGCCCCAGCATTTT. This chain connects TRBV7-9 to TRBJ1-5, with TRBD1 as a possible D gene (6 bases). Germline V gene data show CDR1 as SEHNR and CDR2 as FQNEAQ (reference sequence). With 5 bases removed from V and 4 bases from J, the gap between germline ends came to 12 bases. This CDR3 is built from 14 residues.

The chain recombines TRBV7-9 with TRBJ2-3; 12 bases line up with TRBD2. Germline lookup yields CDR1 SEHNR and CDR2 FQNEAQ (reference sequence). The CDR3 loop spans 17 amino acids. V gave up 0 bases and J gave up 5 bases; unmatched junction bases: 6. CDR3 amino acids: CASSLALGLAGIDTQYF. The CDR3 nucleotides are TGTGCCAGCAGCTTAGCCCTGGGACTAGCGGGTATAGATACGCAGTATTTT.

The rearrangement uses TRBV5-1 and TRBJ1-4; D unclear. Germline CDR1 and CDR2: SGHRS and YFSETQ. This CDR3 contains 13 residues. The V gene lost 5 bases and the J gene lost 3 bases, with 8 bases spanning the gap. The DNA of the CDR3 is TGCGCCAGCAGGCTGAGTCCTAATGAAAAACTGTTTTTT. Its translation is CASRLSPNEKLFF.

About this clone itself: At the DNA level, this CDR3 is encoded by other sequences in the same sample as well. This chain joins TRBV5-1 and TRBJ1-4; no firm D call. CDR3 length equals 14 residues. V was cut by 0 bases and J by 5 bases, with 8 bases left in between. The germline V gene has CDR1 SGHRS and CDR2 YFSETQ. The CDR3 DNA sequence: TGCGCCAGCAGCTTGGCAGGCCCGAATGAAAAACTGTTTTTT. Residues: CASSLAGPNEKLFF.

The chain combines TRBV29-1 with TRBJ2-1; the D call may be TRBD1 or TRBD2 (6 bases each). The CDR3 runs 18 residues. The germline CDR1 and CDR2 sequences are SQVTM and ANQGSEA. V was clipped by 2 bases and J by 0 bases, with 20 bases between them. The CDR3 reads CSVERGAVSAASYNEQFF. CDR3 coding DNA: TGCAGCGTTGAAAGGGGGGCTGTGAGTGCAGCCTCCTACAATGAGCAGTTCTTC.

V and J are TRBV5-5 and TRBJ1-5, with D tentatively TRBD1 (6 bases). CDR3 length equals 15 residues. Germline-derived CDR1 and CDR2 are SGHKS and YYEKEE (reference sequence). V lost 4 bases to trimming and J lost 2 bases, with 13 bases between them. The CDR3 coding sequence is TGTGCCAGCAGCCTACAGGGAGTACGCAATCAGCCCCAGCATTTT. It codes for CASSLQGVRNQPQHF. Complete variable domain (other parts from reference TRBV5-5 and TRBJ1-5): DAGVTQSPTHLIKTRGQQVTLRCSPISGHKSVSWYQQVLGQGPQFIFQYYEKEERGRGNFPDRFSARQFPNYSSELNVNALLLGDSALYLCASSLQGVRNQPQHFGDGTRLSIL.

Remarks on this clone: One junction end disagrees with the germline gene, perhaps due to a read error. The DNA for the CDR3 is TGTGCCAGCAGCTTAAAGCACTTACCATTCTTC. Translation gives CASSLKHLPFF. The chain links TRBV7-3 to TRBJ2-7; D is uncertain. This CDR3 has 11 amino acids. From germline, CDR1 is SGHTA and CDR2 FQGTGA.

J is TRBJ2-7 and V is TRBV5-1; D is possibly TRBD1 or TRBD2 (7 bases each). This CDR3 region has 14 residues. Germline values: CDR1 SGHRS, CDR2 YFSETQ. The V and J ends lost 6 bases and 4 bases respectively, with 17 bases between them. CDR3: CASTRREGAYEQYF. In nucleotides, the CDR3 is TGCGCCAGCACCCGGAGGGAGGGGGCTTACGAGCAGTACTTC.

The CDR3 reads CASSPGTSGRATNGELFF. DNA of the CDR3: TGCGCCAGCAGCCCCGGGACTAGCGGGAGGGCCACAAACGGGGAGCTGTTTTTT. V is TRBV5-1 and J is TRBJ2-2, with 16 bases matching TRBD2. The CDR3 is made up of 18 amino acids. Germline CDR1 and CDR2: SGHRS and YFSETQ. The ends lost 4 bases at V and 7 bases at J; junction bases unmatched: 10.